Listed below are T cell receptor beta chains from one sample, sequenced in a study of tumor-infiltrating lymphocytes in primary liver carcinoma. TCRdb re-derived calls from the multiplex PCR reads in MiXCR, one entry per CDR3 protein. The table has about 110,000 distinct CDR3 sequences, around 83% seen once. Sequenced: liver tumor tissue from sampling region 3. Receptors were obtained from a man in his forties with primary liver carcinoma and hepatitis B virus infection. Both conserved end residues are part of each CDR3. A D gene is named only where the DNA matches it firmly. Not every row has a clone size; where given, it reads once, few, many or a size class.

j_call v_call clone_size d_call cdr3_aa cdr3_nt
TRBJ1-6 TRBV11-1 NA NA CAGSRTLASHLHF TGTGCCGGCAGCCGGACACTGGCTTCACACCTCCACTTT
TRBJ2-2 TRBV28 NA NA CASRRGGTGELSF TGTGCCAGTAGACGTGGGGGGACCGGGGAGCTGTCTTTT
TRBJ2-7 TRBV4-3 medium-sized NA CASSQGQVSYEQYF TGCGCCAGCAGCCAAGGTCAGGTCTCCTACGAGCAGTACTTC
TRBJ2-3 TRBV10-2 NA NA CNSSHTDTQYF TGCAACAGCAGTCACACAGATACGCAGTATTTT
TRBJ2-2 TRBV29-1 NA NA CNVLGPGPTGDLFF TGCAACGTCCTCGGTCCGGGACCCACCGGGGACCTGTTTTTC
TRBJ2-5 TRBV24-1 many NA CATAKGRGETQYF TGTGCCACCGCCAAGGGCAGGGGAGAGACCCAGTACTTC
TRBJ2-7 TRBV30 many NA CAWSVRSGSEQYF TGTGCCTGGAGTGTACGGTCGGGGAGCGAGCAGTACTTC
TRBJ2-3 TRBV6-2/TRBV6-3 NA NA CASSYSSSTDTQYF TGTGCCAGCAGTTACTCGAGTAGCACAGATACGCAGTACTTT
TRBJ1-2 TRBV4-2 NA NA CANRQDRTGWGYTF TGTGCCAACCGCCAAGATCGAACAGGCTGGGGCTACACCTTC
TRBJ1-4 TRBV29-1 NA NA CSVEYFRVGGEKLFF TGCAGCGTAGAGTATTTTAGAGTGGGAGGCGAAAAACTGTTTTTT
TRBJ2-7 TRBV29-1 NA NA CSTITSGTDTPYEQYF TGCAGCACCATAACATCTGGGACCGACACTCCCTACGAGCAGTACTTC
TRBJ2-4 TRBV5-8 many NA CASTPYGESAKNIQYF TGTGCCAGCACCCCTTATGGGGAGTCAGCCAAAAACATTCAGTACTTC
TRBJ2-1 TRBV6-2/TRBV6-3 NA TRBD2 CASSRYSGSYNEQFF TGTGCTAGCAGTAGATATAGCGGGAGCTACAATGAGCAGTTCTTC
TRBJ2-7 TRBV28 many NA CASSPPFGSRAYEQYF TGTGCCAGCAGTCCCCCCTTCGGCAGTAGGGCCTACGAGCAGTACTTC
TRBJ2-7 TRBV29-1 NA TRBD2 CSVQSRGGQEQYF TGCAGCGTTCAGTCGAGGGGAGGGCAGGAGCAGTACTTC
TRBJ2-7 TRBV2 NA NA CATCETVKVGEQYF TGTGCCACCTGTGAAACTGTAAAGGTGGGCGAGCAGTACTTC
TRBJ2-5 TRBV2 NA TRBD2 CASSVWGGFQEIQYF TGTGCCAGCAGCGTCTGGGGGGGGTTCCAAGAGATCCAGTACTTC
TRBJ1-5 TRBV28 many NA CASSLVQGTQPQHF TGTGCCAGCAGTTTAGTGCAGGGAACACAGCCCCAGCATTTT
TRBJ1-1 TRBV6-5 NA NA CVSGYSIGGGAEAFF TGTGTAAGCGGTTACTCGATTGGGGGCGGAGCTGAAGCTTTCTTT
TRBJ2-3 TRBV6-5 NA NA CASSPGRLSTDTQYF TGTGCCAGCAGTCCCGGGAGATTGAGCACAGATACGCAATATTTT
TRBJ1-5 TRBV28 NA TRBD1 CVSSTGIQGSNQPQHF TGTGTCAGCAGTACCGGTATACAGGGGAGCAATCAGCCCCAGCATTTT
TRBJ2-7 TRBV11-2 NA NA CASSVNPGSYEQYF TGTGCCAGCAGCGTAAATCCTGGCTCCTACGAGCAGTACTTC
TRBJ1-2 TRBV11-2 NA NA CASSLTGVSCNTF TGTGCCAGCAGCTTAACGGGAGTATCTTGCAACACTTTC
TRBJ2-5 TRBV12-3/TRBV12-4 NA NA CASSHRSQETQYF TGTGCCAGTAGTCATAGGTCCCAAGAGACCCAATACTTC
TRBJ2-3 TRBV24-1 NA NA CATNAAGTLDTQYF TGTGCCACCAATGCGGCAGGTACGCTAGATACGCAGTATTTT
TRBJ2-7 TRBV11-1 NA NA CTGMGKRSYEQYF TGTACCGGCATGGGGAAGCGATCCTACGAGCAGTACTTT
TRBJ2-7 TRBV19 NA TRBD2 CASSISGLAGASSYEQYF TGTGCCAGTAGTATTAGTGGACTAGCGGGAGCATCCTCCTACGAGCAGTACTTC
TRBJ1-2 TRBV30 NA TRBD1 CAYKDPRDRGFYSYTF TGTGCCTACAAAGACCCCCGGGACAGGGGGTTCTATAGTTACACCTTC
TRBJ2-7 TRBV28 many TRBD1 CASTRGREEQYF TGTGCCAGCACCAGGGGGCGGGAAGAGCAGTACTTC
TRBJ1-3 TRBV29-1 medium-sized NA CSVKFSGNTIYF TGCAGCGTAAAGTTTAGTGGAAACACCATATATTTT
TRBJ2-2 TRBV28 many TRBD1 CASSPGGVDTGELFF TGTGCCAGCAGCCCAGGGGGCGTGGACACCGGGGAGCTGTTTTTT
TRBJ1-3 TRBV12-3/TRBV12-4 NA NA CATSLTGRAGNTIYF TGTGCCACCAGTTTGACCGGGCGGGCTGGAAACACCATATATTTT
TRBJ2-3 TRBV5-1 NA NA CASSLISRASTDTKYF TGCGCCAGCAGCTTGATCAGCCGTGCTAGCACAGATACGAAGTATTTT
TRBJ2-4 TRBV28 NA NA CTCNPPGLARNIQYF TGTACCTGCAACCCTCCCGGGTTGGCCAGAAACATTCAGTACTTC
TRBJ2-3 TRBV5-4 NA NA CASRLVGLRGDTQYF TGTGCCAGTAGGCTAGTGGGACTTCGCGGTGATACGCAGTATTTT
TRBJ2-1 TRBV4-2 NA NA CASNQDWGAKVANEQFF TGTGCCAGCAACCAAGATTGGGGCGCTAAAGTGGCCAATGAGCAGTTCTTC
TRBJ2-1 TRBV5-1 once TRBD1 CTSSPGQGVGLNNEQFF TGCACCAGCAGCCCCGGACAGGGAGTGGGTCTGAACAATGAGCAGTTCTTC
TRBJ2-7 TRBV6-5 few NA CASSTARVGLEQYF TGTGCCAGCAGTACCGCGAGAGTCGGGCTCGAGCAGTATTTC
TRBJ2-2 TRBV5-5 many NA CASSLKDSARGELFF TGTGCCAGCAGCTTGAAAGACTCAGCTAGAGGGGAGCTGTTTTTT
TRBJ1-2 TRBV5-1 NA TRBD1 CASSLGQGVVLHGYTF TGCGCCAGCAGCTTGGGACAGGGTGTAGTACTCCATGGCTACACCTTC
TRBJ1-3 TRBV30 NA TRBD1 CTWRLTGGENTIYF TGTACCTGGAGGCTGACAGGGGGTGAAAACACCATATATTTT
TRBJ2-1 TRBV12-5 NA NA CASGTVLSYNEQIF TGTGCTAGTGGAACAGTGTTGTCCTACAATGAGCAGATCTTC
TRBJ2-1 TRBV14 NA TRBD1 CASRRRQGGQLNEQFF TGTGCCAGCAGACGTCGACAGGGGGGCCAGTTAAATGAGCAGTTCTTC
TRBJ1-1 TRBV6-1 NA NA CTSSATRPGRGNEAFF TGTACCAGCAGTGCGACTCGACCGGGACGGGGCAATGAAGCTTTCTTT
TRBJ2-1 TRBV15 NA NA CAYRSNEQLF TGTGCCTACAGGTCCAATGAGCAGCTCTTC
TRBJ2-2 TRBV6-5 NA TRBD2 CASRRLAGGNTGESFF TGTGCCAGCAGGAGGCTAGCGGGAGGAAATACCGGGGAGTCGTTTTTT
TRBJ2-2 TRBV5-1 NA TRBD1 CTSSPVGTGNTGELFF TGCACCAGCAGCCCGGTCGGGACAGGGAACACCGGGGAACTGTTTTTT
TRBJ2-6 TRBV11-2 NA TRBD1 CASRMGRDRGISLSGANVLTF TGTGCCAGCAGAATGGGGAGAGACAGGGGCATCTCCCTCTCAGGGGCCAACGTCCTGACTTTC
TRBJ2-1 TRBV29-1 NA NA CSVAPAISYNEQFF TGCAGTGTTGCCCCCGCGATATCATACAATGAGCAGTTCTTC